Only a few counts were recorded for the clone carrying this T cell receptor beta chain. Using immunoSEQ multiplex PCR, the repertoire was profiled, and TCRdb retains in-frame clones only, with some absent. The table lists 250,000 to 350,000 clones, approximately 76% of them singletons. This specimen belongs to a study of cytotoxic CD8 clonotypes in ibrutinib-treated CLL. The CDR3 spans 16 residues. V lost 0 bases, J lost 2 bases, and 4 bases stayed unmatched. Germline loops: CDR1 SGDLS, CDR2 YYNGEE. This receptor was taken from a human donor with chronic lymphocytic leukemia. The J gene is TRBJ2-5, the V gene TRBV9; 10 bases are a match to TRBD2. The sequences come from PBMCs, collected at disease progression, from a patient treated with ibrutinib. Here the CDR3 reads CASSVGLAGEQETQYF. The CDR3 DNA reads as TGTGCCAGCAGCGTAGGTCTAGCGGGGGAACAAGAGACCCAGTACTTC.